These T cell receptor beta chains were read from a single sample in a study of follicular helper T cells after annual influenza vaccination. TCRdb keeps only in-frame clones here, not all; method: immunoSEQ multiplex PCR. The sample holds approximately 10,000 clones, over 80% seen once. The source was CXCR5- memory CD4+ T cells sorted from blood, collected 6 weeks after influenza vaccination. All receptors derive from an adult who received the influenza vaccine. CDR3s include the opening cysteine and the closing phenylalanine or tryptophan. A D gene is named only where the DNA matches it firmly. Part of the rows lack a size; the others show once, few, many or a class for expanded clones.

v_gene: TRBV30; abundance: -; j_gene: TRBJ2-2; d_gene: -; CDR3aa: CAWRGRGDTGELFF; CDR3nt: TGTGCCTGGAGAGGCAGGGGAGATACCGGGGAGCTGTTTTTT
v_gene: TRBV28; abundance: -; j_gene: TRBJ2-7; d_gene: -; CDR3aa: CASSSIAYEQYF; CDR3nt: TGTGCCAGCAGTTCGATAGCCTACGAGCAGTACTTC
v_gene: TRBV18; abundance: -; j_gene: TRBJ2-3; d_gene: -; CDR3aa: CASSPLGAGFTDTQYF; CDR3nt: TGTGCCAGCTCACCGCTTGGGGCGGGATTCACAGATACGCAGTATTTT
v_gene: TRBV6-5; abundance: -; j_gene: TRBJ1-4; d_gene: -; CDR3aa: CASSTRGTTNEKLFF; CDR3nt: TGTGCCAGCAGTACTAGGGGTACAACTAATGAAAAACTGTTTTTT
v_gene: TRBV7-6; abundance: -; j_gene: TRBJ2-7; d_gene: TRBD2; CDR3aa: CASSRGSSAGAYEQYF; CDR3nt: TGTGCCAGCAGCCGTGGGTCCTCAGCGGGGGCCTACGAGCAGTACTTC
v_gene: TRBV9; abundance: few; j_gene: TRBJ1-6; d_gene: TRBD1; CDR3aa: CASSPWTGENSPLHF; CDR3nt: TGTGCCAGCAGCCCCTGGACAGGGGAGAATTCACCCCTCCACTTT
v_gene: TRBV6-5; abundance: once; j_gene: TRBJ1-5; d_gene: -; CDR3aa: CATSGEGRQPQHF; CDR3nt: TGTGCCACCTCGGGGGAGGGGCGACAGCCCCAGCATTTT
v_gene: TRBV19; abundance: -; j_gene: TRBJ1-1; d_gene: TRBD1; CDR3aa: CASTLAGVGDRGRLRRNTEAFF; CDR3nt: TGTGCCAGTACTCTGGCTGGGGTGGGGGACAGGGGGCGATTACGTCGGAACACTGAAGCTTTCTTT
v_gene: TRBV2; abundance: few; j_gene: TRBJ1-6; d_gene: -; CDR3aa: CASNFLRGAVYSPLHF; CDR3nt: TGTGCCAGCAACTTCCTCCGGGGGGCGGTCTATTCACCCCTCCACTTT
v_gene: TRBV6-5; abundance: -; j_gene: TRBJ1-1; d_gene: -; CDR3aa: CASSPGAGNTEAFF; CDR3nt: TGTGCCAGCAGCCCCGGTGCGGGGAACACTGAAGCTTTCTTT
v_gene: TRBV5-1; abundance: -; j_gene: TRBJ2-1; d_gene: TRBD2; CDR3aa: CASNRGSSPYNEQFF; CDR3nt: TGCGCCAGCAATCGCGGGAGTAGCCCCTACAATGAGCAGTTCTTC
v_gene: TRBV28; abundance: once; j_gene: TRBJ1-5; d_gene: -; CDR3aa: CASSLYLGRGNQPQHF; CDR3nt: TGTGCCAGCAGTTTATATTTGGGGAGAGGCAATCAGCCCCAGCATTTT
v_gene: TRBV7-2; abundance: -; j_gene: TRBJ1-5; d_gene: -; CDR3aa: CASSFAQGLNQPQHF; CDR3nt: TGTGCCAGCAGCTTCGCGCAGGGCCTCAATCAGCCCCAGCATTTT
v_gene: TRBV9; abundance: few; j_gene: TRBJ2-2; d_gene: -; CDR3aa: CASSVQAANTGELFF; CDR3nt: TGTGCCAGCAGCGTCCAAGCGGCCAACACCGGGGAGCTGTTTTTT
v_gene: TRBV6-5; abundance: few; j_gene: TRBJ1-2; d_gene: TRBD1; CDR3aa: CASSQPTGSGYTF; CDR3nt: TGTGCCAGCAGTCAGCCGACAGGGAGCGGCTACACCTTC
v_gene: TRBV6-1; abundance: few; j_gene: TRBJ1-6; d_gene: -; CDR3aa: CASSEGVGRTDNSPLHF; CDR3nt: TGTGCCAGCAGTGAAGGTGTAGGGCGTACAGATAATTCACCCCTCCACTTT
v_gene: TRBV30; abundance: -; j_gene: TRBJ2-7; d_gene: TRBD2; CDR3aa: CAWGTSGSYEQYF; CDR3nt: TGTGCCTGGGGGACTAGCGGGTCCTACGAGCAGTACTTC
v_gene: TRBV11-2; abundance: -; j_gene: TRBJ2-1; d_gene: -; CDR3aa: CASSSPSGTAGHEQFF; CDR3nt: TGTGCCAGCAGCTCCCCCTCCGGGACAGCGGGCCATGAGCAGTTCTTC
v_gene: TRBV19; abundance: -; j_gene: TRBJ2-5; d_gene: -; CDR3aa: CASSTTRQETQYF; CDR3nt: TGTGCCAGTAGCACTACTAGGCAAGAGACCCAGTACTTC
v_gene: TRBV10-3; abundance: -; j_gene: TRBJ1-1; d_gene: -; CDR3aa: CAIKEYTEGTEAFF; CDR3nt: TGTGCCATCAAGGAGTACACGGAGGGGACTGAAGCTTTCTTT
v_gene: TRBV20-1; abundance: -; j_gene: TRBJ1-1; d_gene: -; CDR3aa: CSAKGAAEAFF; CDR3nt: TGCAGTGCTAAGGGTGCCGCTGAAGCTTTCTTT
v_gene: TRBV5-1; abundance: -; j_gene: TRBJ1-2; d_gene: -; CDR3aa: CASSFQDNYGYTF; CDR3nt: TGCGCCAGCAGCTTCCAGGATAACTATGGCTACACCTTC
v_gene: TRBV28; abundance: -; j_gene: TRBJ1-3; d_gene: -; CDR3aa: CASRRGEGNTIYF; CDR3nt: TGTGCCAGCAGGAGGGGTGAGGGAAACACCATATATTTT
v_gene: TRBV9; abundance: -; j_gene: TRBJ1-1; d_gene: -; CDR3aa: CASSVAVGGGQGPAEAFF; CDR3nt: TGTGCCAGCAGCGTCGCCGTTGGTGGAGGGCAGGGGCCCGCTGAAGCTTTCTTT
v_gene: TRBV28; abundance: -; j_gene: TRBJ2-7; d_gene: -; CDR3aa: CASSFPPGLSSYEQYF; CDR3nt: TGTGCCAGCAGTTTCCCCCCCGGACTGAGCTCCTACGAGCAGTACTTC
v_gene: TRBV11-2; abundance: -; j_gene: TRBJ2-7; d_gene: TRBD1; CDR3aa: CASSVTGGPYEQYF; CDR3nt: TGTGCCAGCAGCGTGACAGGGGGACCCTACGAGCAGTACTTC
v_gene: TRBV4-2; abundance: -; j_gene: TRBJ2-1; d_gene: -; CDR3aa: CASSQDQANEQFF; CDR3nt: TGTGCCAGCAGCCAAGATCAAGCGAATGAGCAGTTCTTC
v_gene: TRBV10-3; abundance: -; j_gene: TRBJ2-3; d_gene: TRBD1; CDR3aa: CAIRAGGGSDTQYF; CDR3nt: TGTGCCATCAGGGCAGGGGGCGGGTCAGATACGCAGTATTTT
v_gene: TRBV4-2; abundance: -; j_gene: TRBJ2-3; d_gene: TRBD1; CDR3aa: CASSHLGITPGQGGKGDTQYF; CDR3nt: TGTGCCAGCAGCCACTTGGGAATAACTCCGGGACAGGGGGGAAAGGGGGATACGCAGTATTTT
v_gene: TRBV7-2; abundance: once; j_gene: TRBJ1-5; d_gene: TRBD1; CDR3aa: CASSSGQVLSNQPQHF; CDR3nt: TGTGCCAGCAGTTCGGGACAGGTCCTTAGCAATCAGCCCCAGCATTTT
v_gene: TRBV11-2; abundance: -; j_gene: TRBJ1-3; d_gene: -; CDR3aa: CASSLGGGRNTIYF; CDR3nt: TGTGCCAGCAGCTTAGGAGGAGGAAGAAACACCATATATTTT
v_gene: TRBV6-6; abundance: once; j_gene: TRBJ1-3; d_gene: -; CDR3aa: CASTSGNTIYF; CDR3nt: TGTGCCAGCACCTCTGGAAACACCATATATTTT
v_gene: TRBV7-9; abundance: -; j_gene: TRBJ2-5; d_gene: -; CDR3aa: CASSLGGARAQETQYF; CDR3nt: TGTGCCAGCAGCTTAGGGGGGGCTAGGGCACAAGAGACCCAGTACTTC
v_gene: TRBV7-9; abundance: -; j_gene: TRBJ2-1; d_gene: -; CDR3aa: CASSLGAGGPNEQFF; CDR3nt: TGTGCCAGCAGCTTAGGGGCAGGGGGGCCCAATGAGCAGTTCTTC
v_gene: TRBV7-2; abundance: -; j_gene: TRBJ2-3; d_gene: TRBD1; CDR3aa: CASSLAKMVSGGRATDTQYF; CDR3nt: TGTGCCAGCAGCTTAGCTAAGATGGTTTCAGGGGGACGCGCCACAGATACGCAGTATTTT
v_gene: TRBV19; abundance: -; j_gene: TRBJ2-3; d_gene: TRBD1; CDR3aa: CASSMRQGPDTQYF; CDR3nt: TGTGCCAGTAGTATGAGACAGGGGCCCGATACGCAGTATTTT